One sample yielded the 15 T cell receptor beta chains listed below, sequenced in a study of blood T cell repertoires in COVID-19. Measured with immunoSEQ multiplex PCR; TCRdb has only the in-frame clones, and not every one. The sample includes about 180,000 clones, about 85% of them seen just once. Sequencing input: peripheral blood. All receptors come from an elderly woman with acute or convalescent COVID-19.

The V and J genes are TRBV11-3 and TRBJ1-3; D gene unclear. Germline CDR1 is SGHNT and CDR2 is YENEEA. The CDR3 loop spans 13 amino acids. V lost 5 bases and J 4 bases, leaving 9 bases between the germline ends. Here the CDR3 reads CASSRRSGNTIYF. In nucleotides, the CDR3 is TGTGCCAGCAGCCGTCGGAGCGGAAACACCATATATTTT.

The V call is TRBV7-2, the J call TRBJ1-4; D might be TRBD1 (5 bases). The CDR3 has 15 residues. V lost 1 base and J lost 3, with 9 bases in between. Per the germline V gene, CDR1 is SGHTA and CDR2 is FQGNSA. The chain's CDR3 is CASSLDHRPNEKLFF. CDR3 coding DNA: TGTGCCAGCAGCTTAGACCACAGGCCTAATGAAAAACTGTTTTTT.

The CDR3 DNA is TGTGCCAGCAGTGAAGGAGAGGACACCCCGGTTAACTATGGCTACACCTTC. It is translated as CASSEGEDTPVNYGYTF. This rearrangement joins TRBV6-1 to TRBJ1-2; D may be TRBD1 (5 bases). Germline CDR1 reads MNHNS; CDR2 reads SASEGT. Trimming shortened V by 1 base and J by 1 base, and 16 bases separated the two germline ends. The CDR3 is 17 residues long.

The chain joins TRBV11-2 to TRBJ2-5; TRBD2 is a possible D gene (6 bases). Trimming pared 8 bases from V and 2 bases from J, leaving 12 bases between. This CDR3 contains 13 residues. Germline V gives CDR1 SGHAT, CDR2 FQNNGV. CDR3 sequence (DNA): TGTGCCAGCTCGCGGGGCTCGCAAGAGACCCAGTACTTC. Its translation: CASSRGSQETQYF.

The chain couples TRBV9 to TRBJ1-3, with a possible D match to TRBD1 (6 bases). This CDR3 has 15 residues. The V and J ends lost 0 bases and 10 bases respectively, with 17 bases between them. From germline, CDR1 is SGDLS and CDR2 YYNGEE. The CDR3 DNA sequence: TGTGCCAGCAGCGTAGCGGGGGGCCGAAAGGAAACCATATATTTT. Translation gives CASSVAGGRKETIYF.

This clone was detected once. The V and J genes are TRBV18 and TRBJ2-7, with a weak D call TRBD1 (6 bases). The CDR3 totals 14 residues. The V and J ends lost 0 bases and 6 bases respectively, with 12 bases between them. Per germline, CDR1 KGHSH and CDR2 LQKENI. CDR3 region: CASSPPTGAGEQYF. For the CDR3, the DNA is TGTGCCAGCTCACCACCGACAGGAGCAGGCGAGCAGTACTTC.

This clone was seen more than once but under ten times. V gene TRBV7-2 combines with J gene TRBJ2-7; the D is unclear. Germline values: CDR1 SGHTA, CDR2 FQGNSA. V was trimmed by 1 base and J by 3 bases, leaving 7 bases between them. The CDR3 contains 13 residues. This CDR3 reads CASSLVGGYEQYF. The DNA for the CDR3 is TGTGCCAGCAGCTTAGTCGGCGGCTACGAGCAGTACTTC.

Worth noting for this clone: Other nucleotide sequences in the sample specify the same CDR3. This chain links TRBV5-6 with TRBJ1-1; D is unresolved. CDR3 length equals 11 residues. CDR1 is SGHDT and CDR2 is YYEEEE in the germline V gene. The V and J ends lost 2 bases and 5 bases respectively, with 4 bases between them. Written as DNA, the CDR3 is TGTGCCAGCAGCTTCCGGACTGAAGCTTTCTTT. Protein: CASSFRTEAFF.

This sequence joins TRBV7-9 and TRBJ1-3; 7 positions agree with TRBD1. Germline values: CDR1 SEHNR, CDR2 FQNEAQ (reference sequence). There are 13 residues in the CDR3. V was clipped by 5 bases and J by 4 bases; unmatched bases: 2. The CDR3 bases are TGTGCCAGCAGCCTGGGACAGGGAAACACCATATATTTT. Translated: CASSLGQGNTIYF. The full variable domain, rest sourced from reference TRBV7-9 and TRBJ1-3, is DTGVSQNPRHKITKRGQNVTFRCDPISEHNRLYWYRQTLGQGPEFLTYFQNEAQLEKSRLLSDRFSAERPKGSFSTLEIQRTEQGDSAMYLCASSLGQGNTIYFGEGSWLTVV.

The chain employs TRBV10-3 and TRBJ1-1, with D possibly being TRBD1 (5 bases). The CDR3 runs 15 residues. Germline V lookup: CDR1 ENHRY, CDR2 SYGVKD. V was trimmed by 2 bases and J by 5 bases, leaving 15 bases between them. The CDR3 bases are TGTGCCATCAGTGAGGGACACGGGTTTAGGACTGAAGCTTTCTTT. It codes for CAISEGHGFRTEAFF.

This chain connects TRBV7-2 to TRBJ2-2; the D gene is possibly TRBD1 (6 bases). Germline V gene data show CDR1 as SGHTA and CDR2 as FQGNSA. V was pared by 3 bases and J by 5 bases, with 16 bases between. This CDR3 has 16 residues. In DNA, the CDR3 is TGTGCCAGCAGCTTTACAGGGTCGAAGGTAACCGGGGAGCTGTTTTTT. Protein: CASSFTGSKVTGELFF.

V and J are TRBV7-2 and TRBJ2-7; 10 bases fit TRBD2. V was clipped by 2 bases and J by 7 bases; unmatched bases: 5. Germline loops: CDR1 SGHTA, CDR2 FQGNSA. The CDR3 length is 14 residues. The CDR3 sequence: CASSLQAGGVEQYF. The CDR3 nucleotides read TGTGCCAGCAGCTTACAAGCGGGAGGGGTGGAGCAGTACTTC.

The CDR3 nucleotides are TGTGCCAGCAGGGCTGACAGGGGAAATTCACCCCTCCACTTT. Translated: CASRADRGNSPLHF. The chain uses TRBV6-5 and TRBJ1-6; the match to TRBD1 covers 8 bases. CDR1 and CDR2 (germline): MNHEY, SVGAGI. The CDR3 length is 14 residues. The J segment lost 7 bases and the V segment lost 6 bases, leaving 5 bases of the junction unmatched.

CDR3 DNA: TGTGCCAGCAGCACCGGACTAGCGGCGACCACAGATACGCAGTATTTT. Its protein product is CASSTGLAATTDTQYF. J is TRBJ2-3 and V is TRBV7-9; 10 bases are a match to TRBD2. V was clipped by 5 bases and J by 2 bases; unmatched bases: 7. CDR1 SEHNR and CDR2 FQNEAQ come from the germline V gene (reference sequence). CDR3 length: 16 amino acids.

The J gene is TRBJ2-1, the V gene TRBV29-1; 7 positions agree with TRBD2. Germline CDR1 is SQVTM and CDR2 is ANQGSEA. V lost 7 bases, J lost 2 bases, and 2 bases stayed unmatched. The CDR3 totals 12 residues. The CDR3 loop reads CSGRGAYNEQFF. DNA of the CDR3: TGCAGCGGCCGGGGGGCCTACAATGAGCAGTTCTTC.